The rows below give T cell receptor beta chains drawn from one sample of a study of cytomegalovirus exposure and HLA in healthy donors. Clones were sequenced by immunoSEQ multiplex PCR, and TCRdb holds only the in-frame ones, with some missing. The sample comprises about 190,000 clones, more than 65% of which are singletons, and about 3% rests with the top ten. Sequencing was carried out using PBMCs. Receptor source: a man aged 35-49 years in good health and CMV-seropositive. Both conserved end residues are part of each CDR3. The D gene is left open where the match is weak. Rows give clone size only sometimes, using once, few, many, or a class for an expanded clone.

TRBJ2-7	16	NA	TRBV9	NA	CASSVPFPPYSYEQYF	TGTGCCAGCAGCGTCCCATTCCCGCCCTACTCCTACGAGCAGTACTTC
TRBJ2-5	15	NA	TRBV7-9	NA	CASSPPPGPRGTQYF	TGTGCCAGCAGCCCCCCACCGGGCCCCCGGGGGACCCAGTACTTC
TRBJ1-3	15	NA	TRBV6-1	NA	CASRKDRISGNTIYF	TGTGCCAGCAGAAAAGACAGGATCTCTGGAAACACCATATATTTT
TRBJ1-3	14	NA	TRBV2	NA	CASSEGRTRDTIYF	TGTGCCAGCAGTGAAGGCAGGACGAGGGACACCATATATTTT
TRBJ2-2	15	TRBD1	TRBV7-3	few	CASSPSTGGYGELFF	TGTGCCAGCAGCCCGTCGACAGGGGGCTACGGGGAGCTGTTTTTT
TRBJ1-6	14	TRBD1	TRBV6-6	NA	CASSRQGLGSPLHF	TGTGCCAGCAGCCGACAGGGGCTCGGATCACCCCTCCACTTT
TRBJ2-7	16	NA	TRBV11-2	NA	CASSLDGGTALGEQYF	TGTGCCAGCAGCTTAGATGGGGGGACAGCGTTGGGCGAGCAGTACTTC
TRBJ1-2	14	TRBD1	TRBV2	NA	CASSESRDSYGYTF	TGTGCCAGCAGTGAAAGCCGGGACAGCTATGGCTACACCTTC
TRBJ2-7	12	NA	TRBV7-3	NA	CASSWQSYEQYF	TGTGCCAGCAGCTGGCAATCCTACGAGCAGTACTTC
TRBJ2-7	13	NA	TRBV7-9	NA	CASSLDSSYEQYF	TGTGCCAGCAGCTTGGACAGTTCCTACGAGCAGTACTTC
TRBJ2-1	15	TRBD2	TRBV18	NA	CASSPPSGSFNEQFF	TGTGCCAGCTCACCACCTAGCGGGAGTTTCAATGAGCAGTTCTTC
TRBJ1-6	13	TRBD1	TRBV7-8	few	CASGTGGHSPLHF	TGTGCCAGCGGGACAGGGGGACATTCACCCCTCCACTTT
TRBJ2-7	13	TRBD1	TRBV30	NA	CAWSVQGAYEQYF	TGTGCCTGGAGTGTACAGGGGGCTTACGAGCAGTACTTC
TRBJ2-7	17	TRBD2	TRBV2	NA	CASSEASRRGATYEQYF	TGTGCCAGCAGTGAGGCTAGTAGGCGGGGGGCTACGTACGAGCAGTACTTC
TRBJ1-1	14	NA	TRBV5-8	NA	CASSLTGFSTEAFF	TGTGCCAGCAGCTTGACAGGGTTCTCCACTGAAGCTTTCTTT
TRBJ2-7	17	TRBD2	TRBV28	NA	CASSGGGAASGRYEQYF	TGTGCCAGCAGTGGGGGGGGCGCGGCTAGCGGGAGGTACGAGCAGTACTTC
TRBJ2-3	15	NA	TRBV10-3	NA	CAISESIPRADTQYF	TGTGCCATCAGTGAGTCGATCCCCAGGGCAGATACGCAGTATTTT
TRBJ2-7	18	TRBD1	TRBV27	NA	CASSKLKSITGTGYEQYF	TGTGCCAGCAGTAAATTGAAATCGATAACCGGGACAGGGTACGAGCAGTACTTC
TRBJ2-3	15	NA	TRBV5-1	NA	CASSLAGGITDTQYF	TGCGCCAGCAGCTTGGCCGGGGGAATCACAGATACGCAGTATTTT
TRBJ2-1	13	NA	TRBV7-2	once	CASSLGTREGGFF	TGTGCCAGCAGCTTAGGCACAAGGGAGGGGGGGTTCTTC
TRBJ1-5	17	TRBD1	TRBV27	NA	CASSLFWTGSGEQPQHF	TGTGCCAGCAGTTTATTCTGGACAGGGTCCGGGGAACAGCCCCAGCATTTT
TRBJ2-5	19	TRBD2	TRBV6-4	NA	CATEPRGLAGGRGQETQYF	TGTGCCACCGAACCGAGGGGACTAGCGGGGGGGCGGGGCCAAGAGACCCAGTACTTC
TRBJ2-1	15	TRBD1	TRBV7-8	NA	CASSSLQGVGNEQFF	TGTGCCAGCAGCTCGTTACAGGGGGTCGGGAATGAGCAGTTCTTC
TRBJ2-5	15	NA	TRBV9	NA	CASSVSLGGQETQYF	TGTGCCAGCAGCGTATCTCTAGGAGGACAAGAGACCCAGTACTTC
TRBJ1-6	15	TRBD1	TRBV6-6	few	CASSYGQGSESPLHF	TGTGCCAGCAGTTACGGACAGGGTTCAGAATCACCCCTCCACTTT
TRBJ2-1	15	TRBD1	TRBV10-3	NA	CAISESRQGGNEQFF	TGTGCCATCAGTGAGTCTAGACAGGGGGGGAATGAGCAGTTCTTC
TRBJ2-3	13	NA	TRBV7-9	once	CASILVVGDTQYF	TGTGCCAGCATCCTAGTGGTGGGAGATACGCAGTATTTT
TRBJ1-2	14	NA	TRBV29-1	NA	CSVPGGLGGYGYTF	TGCAGCGTTCCGGGGGGCCTTGGGGGTTATGGCTACACCTTC
TRBJ2-3	13	NA	TRBV19	NA	CASSIVATDTQYF	TGTGCCAGTAGTATAGTGGCCACAGATACGCAGTATTTT
TRBJ2-2	14	TRBD1	TRBV11-2	NA	CASSYDRDAGELFF	TGTGCCAGCAGCTACGACAGGGATGCCGGGGAGCTGTTTTTT
TRBJ2-2	16	TRBD2	TRBV5-1	few	CASSLAASGNTGELFF	TGCGCCAGCAGCTTGGCGGCTAGCGGAAACACCGGGGAGCTGTTTTTT
TRBJ1-1	15	NA	TRBV27	once	CASSPRGGMNTEAFF	TGTGCCAGCAGTCCTCGGGGGGGGATGAACACTGAAGCTTTCTTT
TRBJ2-7	14	TRBD1	TRBV6-5	NA	CASSYGDRDYEQYF	TGTGCCAGCAGTTACGGGGACAGGGACTACGAGCAGTACTTC
TRBJ2-7	14	TRBD1	TRBV4-3	once	CASSQRTGTYEQYF	TGCGCCAGCAGCCAAAGGACAGGGACCTACGAGCAGTACTTC
TRBJ1-5	11	NA	TRBV27	NA	CATQGDGSQHF	TGTGCCACCCAGGGTGACGGGTCCCAGCATTTT
TRBJ2-3	16	TRBD1	TRBV9	few	CASSVERGPSTDTQYF	TGTGCCAGCAGCGTAGAGAGGGGGCCCAGCACAGATACGCAGTATTTT
TRBJ2-2	15	NA	TRBV28	NA	CASRTGTAGTGELFF	TGTGCCAGCAGGACCGGGACAGCGGGCACCGGGGAGCTGTTTTTT
TRBJ1-2	14	TRBD1	TRBV7-8	NA	CASTRGTGGDGYTF	TGTGCCAGCACCCGGGGGACAGGGGGCGATGGCTACACCTTC
TRBJ1-1	16	TRBD1	TRBV2	NA	CASSRRGQGSNTEAFF	TGTGCCAGCTCCCGGAGGGGACAGGGGTCGAACACTGAAGCTTTCTTT
TRBJ2-2	13	NA	TRBV11-2	NA	CASSLARSGELFF	TGTGCCAGCAGCTTAGCTAGGTCCGGGGAGCTGTTTTTT
TRBJ2-3	17	TRBD2	TRBV18	NA	CASSPSAGEGGTDTQYF	TGTGCCAGCTCACCCAGCGCGGGGGAGGGCGGCACAGATACGCAGTATTTT
TRBJ2-1	13	NA	TRBV7-3	few	CASSLSRDNEQFF	TGTGCCAGCAGCTTAAGTCGGGACAATGAGCAGTTCTTC
TRBJ2-5	14	NA	TRBV5-4	few	CASSFGTTQETQYF	TGTGCCAGCAGCTTTGGGACAACCCAAGAGACCCAGTACTTC
TRBJ2-5	14	NA	TRBV7-3	NA	CASSPGGVGETQYF	TGTGCCAGCAGCCCCGGCGGGGTTGGAGAGACCCAGTACTTC
TRBJ1-4	15	NA	TRBV6-4	NA	CASRGLGRQNEKLFF	TGTGCCAGCAGGGGCTTGGGGAGACAAAATGAAAAACTGTTTTTT
TRBJ1-4	14	TRBD1	TRBV2	NA	CASNKGAKGEKLFF	TGTGCCAGCAATAAGGGGGCGAAAGGTGAAAAACTGTTTTTT
TRBJ2-1	14	NA	TRBV6-1	few	CASTLEARYNEQFF	TGTGCCAGCACCTTAGAAGCGAGGTACAATGAGCAGTTCTTC
TRBJ2-2	15	TRBD2	TRBV7-3	NA	CASSSAGGNTGELFF	TGTGCCAGCAGCTCAGCGGGGGGGAACACCGGGGAGCTGTTTTTT
TRBJ2-1	15	NA	TRBV5-1	NA	CASSWRTSSYNEQFF	TGCGCCAGCAGCTGGAGAACCAGCTCCTACAATGAGCAGTTCTTC
TRBJ2-3	17	TRBD1	TRBV25-1	NA	CASTWTGGFSSTDTQYF	TGTGCCAGCACTTGGACAGGGGGCTTTTCTAGCACAGATACGCAGTATTTT
TRBJ1-1	14	NA	TRBV7-2	NA	CASSSLGVDTEAFF	TGTGCCAGCAGCTCCCTCGGGGTGGACACTGAAGCTTTCTTT
TRBJ1-2	16	TRBD1	TRBV7-9	few	CASSDMTGGEVYGYTF	TGTGCCAGCAGCGACATGACAGGGGGCGAAGTCTATGGCTACACCTTC